This T cell receptor beta chain was sequenced during a study of T cells in Graves' hyperthyroidism and ophthalmopathy (dated by TCRdb to the late 2010s). For the study in its entirety: Peripheral blood samples were taken at the time of initial diagnosis, prior to any treatment. To identify distinguishing TCR V-J signatures, a discovery cohort of around 100 patients was used, comprising approximately 40 with Graves' ophthalmopathy and approximately 58 with stable Graves' hyperthyroidism. An independent validation cohort of around 19 hyperthyroidism patients and about 15 patients who later progressed to ophthalmopathy tested prospective prediction of ophthalmopathy. For training and testing, the 100 or so patients in the discovery cohort were randomly divided in a 7:3 ratio. The study also compared thyroid tissue and blood T-cell repertoires from more than five Graves' hyperthyroidism patients. Following sampling, methimazole starting at 30 mg daily was given to hyperthyroidism patients, and high-dose intravenous methylprednisolone was given to ophthalmopathy patients. The paper reports TCR Vbeta CDR3 sequencing of over 120 peripheral blood samples: around 41 ophthalmopathy, under 80 hyperthyroidism and roughly 17 progressor patients.

Stable Graves' hyperthyroidism was defined as no progression to ophthalmopathy during 18 months of follow-up. Hyperthyroidism patients were newly diagnosed, had a disease duration of under 2 months, and were aged 18 to 65 years. The study excluded patients with uncontrolled infections, other autoimmune diseases, pregnancy or lactation. Clinical symptoms, serum thyroxine and TRAb, thyroid ultrasound, and orbital computed tomography formed the basis for the diagnoses. PBMCs were separated from 10 ml of fresh peripheral blood using Ficoll-Paque density gradient centrifugation. Trizol reagent was used to extract total RNA, and RNA quality was then checked on an Agilent 2100 Bioanalyzer. The TCR beta CDR3 regions were amplified from the RNA transcripts. The TCR CDR3 was subjected to a first round of RT-PCR using the HTBI primer set and the Qiagen OneStep RT-PCR kit. Libraries were constructed in a second round of multiplex PCR, after which size selection and purification were carried out. The libraries were sequenced on an Illumina HiSeq2000 using paired-end 100 bp reads. The original pipeline was this. SOAPnuke was used to process the raw data, with reads discarded if the reads contained adapters or uncalled bases, had a mean Phred below 15, or lacked an exact constant-primer or identifier match. COPE v1.2.5 was used to merge high-quality paired reads, and clonotypes were defined as unique nucleotide sequences. MiTCR v1.1 was used to align clonotypes to the IMGT TRBV, TRBD and TRBJ reference segments. The analysis included only V-J combinations with a frequency above 0.0001, which together covered about 99% of the repertoires. A TCS score was defined as the ratio between F50 (clonal expansion) and ExV (chaos), using BLOSUM62-based TCRdist between CDR3 peptides within each V-J. Welch's t-statistics and random forest reduced roughly 500 V-J features to 13, which were used in a naive Bayes classifier (R e1071). TCRdb passed the public sequencing reads through fastp at Q25 and MiXCR, retaining productive beta sequences. For every CDR3 protein sequence, its rows merge into one entry that carries the most common genes and DNA. For this entry, the V and J calls and clone size follow TCRdb and not the study's own pipeline. Recorded for this sample are about 500,000 distinct CDR3 sequences; approximately 15% of them occurred a single time. The ten top clones hold under 20% of the sample.

Broader findings and caveats from the paper: Most expanded thyroid clonotypes (frequency above 0.001) were also detected in blood, a finding suggesting that blood repertoires may reflect thyroid immune responses. Ophthalmopathy was separated from stable hyperthyroidism by a 13 V-J signature model, with 85% to 90% sensitivity and 81% to 83% specificity obtained in cross-validation and 80%/75% obtained in testing. In validation, the model predicted progression to ophthalmopathy with around 71% sensitivity and 72% to 75% specificity, a median of about 6.7 months before onset. No statistical method was used to fix the sample size in advance, and group allocation was not hidden from the investigators.

This clonotype was recorded many times. Its antigen remains undetermined. Base quality data are lacking; no much larger clone is found one base away. According to the germline V gene (reference sequence), CDR1 reads PRHDT and CDR2 reads FYEKMQ. The CDR3 runs 14 residues from the cysteine to the phenylalanine. The sequence is cut down to CDR3 DNA, 42 bases in frame from base 1. V is clipped by 5 bases and J by 2 bases, and the sequence between their germline boundaries is 11 bases long. What was sequenced was blood. The rearrangement combines TRBV13 with TRBJ2-3, with no confidently assigned D gene. The receptor comes from a woman between 18 and 30 years old with Graves' hyperthyroidism. The DNA sequence reads TGTGCCAGCAGCCCGCGTGGCTTCACAGATACGCAGTATTTT. Its amino acids are CASSPRGFTDTQYF.